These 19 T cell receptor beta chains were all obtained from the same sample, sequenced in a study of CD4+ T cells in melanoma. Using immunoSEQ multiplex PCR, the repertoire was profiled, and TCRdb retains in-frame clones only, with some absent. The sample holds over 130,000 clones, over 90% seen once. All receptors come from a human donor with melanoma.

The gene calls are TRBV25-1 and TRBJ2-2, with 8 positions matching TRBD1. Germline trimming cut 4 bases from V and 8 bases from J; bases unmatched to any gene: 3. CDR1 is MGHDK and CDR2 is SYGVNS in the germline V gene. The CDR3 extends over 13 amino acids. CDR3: CASSAQGAGELFF. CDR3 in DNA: TGTGCCAGCAGTGCCCAGGGGGCTGGGGAGCTGTTTTTT.

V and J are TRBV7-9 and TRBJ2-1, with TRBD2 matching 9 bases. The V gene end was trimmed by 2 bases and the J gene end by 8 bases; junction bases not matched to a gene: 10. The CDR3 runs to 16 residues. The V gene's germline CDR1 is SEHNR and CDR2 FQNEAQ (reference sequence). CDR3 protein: CASSLNRGGVRDEQFF. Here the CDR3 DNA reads TGTGCCAGCAGCTTAAATCGCGGGGGGGTCCGAGATGAGCAGTTCTTC.

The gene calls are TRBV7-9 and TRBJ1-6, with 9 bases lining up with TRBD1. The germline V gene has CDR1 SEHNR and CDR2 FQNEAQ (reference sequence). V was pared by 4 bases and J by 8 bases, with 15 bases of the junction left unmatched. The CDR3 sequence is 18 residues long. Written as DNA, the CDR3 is TGTGCCAGCAGCTCACTAACGACAGGGGGAAGGTCTGATTCACCCCTCCACTTT. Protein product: CASSSLTTGGRSDSPLHF.

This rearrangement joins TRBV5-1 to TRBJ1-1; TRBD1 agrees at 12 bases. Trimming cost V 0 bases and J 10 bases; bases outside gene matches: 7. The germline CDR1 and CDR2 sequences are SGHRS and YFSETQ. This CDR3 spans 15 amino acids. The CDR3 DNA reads TGCGCCAGCAGCTTGGACGGGACAGGGGGCGCCGGAGCTTTCTTT. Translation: CASSLDGTGGAGAFF.

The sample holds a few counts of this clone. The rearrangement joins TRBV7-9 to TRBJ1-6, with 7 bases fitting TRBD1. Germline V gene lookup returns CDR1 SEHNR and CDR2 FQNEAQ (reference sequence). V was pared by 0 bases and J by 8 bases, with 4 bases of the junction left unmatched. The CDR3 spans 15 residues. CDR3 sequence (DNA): TGTGCCAGCAGCTTAGCGGCAGGGGGACATTCACCCCTCCACTTT. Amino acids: CASSLAAGGHSPLHF.

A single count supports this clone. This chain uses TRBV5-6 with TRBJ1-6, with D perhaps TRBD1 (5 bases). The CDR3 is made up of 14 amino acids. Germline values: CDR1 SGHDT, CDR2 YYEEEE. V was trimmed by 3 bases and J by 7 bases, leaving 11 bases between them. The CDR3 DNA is TGTGCCAGCAGCTCACTAGACAGCAATTCACCCCTCCACTTT. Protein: CASSSLDSNSPLHF. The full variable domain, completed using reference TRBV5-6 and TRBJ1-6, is DAGVTQSPTHLIKTRGQQVTLRCSPKSGHDTVSWYQQALGQGPQFIFQYYEEEERQRGNFPDRFSGHQFPNYSSELNVNALLLGDSALYLCASSSLDSNSPLHFGNGTRLTVT.

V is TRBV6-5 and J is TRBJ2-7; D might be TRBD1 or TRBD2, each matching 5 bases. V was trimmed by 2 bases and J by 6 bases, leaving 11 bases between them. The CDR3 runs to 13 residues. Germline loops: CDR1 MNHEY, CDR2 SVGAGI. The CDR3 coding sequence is TGTGCCAGCAGTTACGGGGGTCCTGCCGAGCAGTACTTC. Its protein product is CASSYGGPAEQYF.

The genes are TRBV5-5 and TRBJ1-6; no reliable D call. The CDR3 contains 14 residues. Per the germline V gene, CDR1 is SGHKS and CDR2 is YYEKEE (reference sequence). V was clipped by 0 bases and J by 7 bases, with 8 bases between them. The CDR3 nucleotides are TGTGCCAGCAGCTTGGGAGGCCCAAATTCACCCCTCCACTTT. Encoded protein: CASSLGGPNSPLHF.

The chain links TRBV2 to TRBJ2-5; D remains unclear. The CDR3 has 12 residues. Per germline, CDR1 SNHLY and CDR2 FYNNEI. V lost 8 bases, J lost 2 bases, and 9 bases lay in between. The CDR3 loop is CASGRNQETQYF. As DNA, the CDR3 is TGTGCCAGCGGGCGGAATCAAGAGACCCAGTACTTC.

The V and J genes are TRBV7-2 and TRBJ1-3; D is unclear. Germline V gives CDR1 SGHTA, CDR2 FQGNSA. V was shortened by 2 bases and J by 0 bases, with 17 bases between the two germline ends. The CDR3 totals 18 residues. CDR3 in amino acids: CASSLLITRRFSGNTIYF. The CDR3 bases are TGTGCCAGCAGCTTATTAATTACACGCCGGTTCTCTGGAAACACCATATATTTT.

As DNA, the CDR3 is TGTGCCAGCAGCCTGACCCCGTGGACAGACTATGGCTACACCTTC. Translating gives CASSLTPWTDYGYTF. The V call is TRBV6-5, the J call TRBJ1-2; a possible D gene is TRBD1 (6 bases). CDR1 is MNHEY and CDR2 is SVGAGI in the germline V gene. V shed 6 bases and J shed 3 bases, with 17 bases lying between them. This CDR3 region has 15 residues.

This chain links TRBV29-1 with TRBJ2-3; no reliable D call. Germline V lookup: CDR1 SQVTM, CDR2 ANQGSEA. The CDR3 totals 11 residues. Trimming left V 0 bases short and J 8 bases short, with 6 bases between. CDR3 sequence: CSVEDPPTQYF. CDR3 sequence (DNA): TGCAGCGTTGAAGATCCCCCTACGCAGTATTTT.

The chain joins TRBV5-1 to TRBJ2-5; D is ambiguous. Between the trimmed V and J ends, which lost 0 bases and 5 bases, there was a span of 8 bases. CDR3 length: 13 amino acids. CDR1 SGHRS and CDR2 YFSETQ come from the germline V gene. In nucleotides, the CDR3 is TGCGCCAGCAGCTTGGGAGTTAGGGAGACCCAGTACTTC. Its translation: CASSLGVRETQYF.

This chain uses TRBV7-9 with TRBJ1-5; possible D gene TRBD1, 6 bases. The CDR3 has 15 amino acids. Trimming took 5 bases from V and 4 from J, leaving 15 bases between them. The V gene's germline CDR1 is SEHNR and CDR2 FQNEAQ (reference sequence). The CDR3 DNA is TGTGCCAGCAGCCGGGGCGGGGACATAAATCAGCCCCAGCATTTT. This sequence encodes CASSRGGDINQPQHF.

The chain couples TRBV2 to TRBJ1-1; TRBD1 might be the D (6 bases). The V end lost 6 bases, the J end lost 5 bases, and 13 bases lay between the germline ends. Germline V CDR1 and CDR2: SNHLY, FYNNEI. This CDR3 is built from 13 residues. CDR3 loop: CASSEQGITEAFF. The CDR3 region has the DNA TGTGCCAGCAGCGAACAGGGCATAACTGAAGCTTTCTTT.

The CDR3 loop is CASSRGLEKETQYF. For the CDR3, the DNA is TGTGCCAGCTCACGGGGACTGGAAAAAGAGACCCAGTACTTC. V gene TRBV18 combines with J gene TRBJ2-5, with D perhaps matching TRBD2 (6 bases). Germline V CDR1 and CDR2: KGHSH, LQKENI. V was cut by 4 bases and J by 3 bases, with 12 bases left in between. The CDR3 runs to 14 residues. Drawing the rest from reference TRBV18 and TRBJ2-5, the complete variable domain is NAGVMQNPRHLVRRRGQEARLRCSPMKGHSHVYWYRQLPEEGLKFMVYLQKENIIDESGMPKERFSAEFPKEGPSILRIQQVVRGDSAAYFCASSRGLEKETQYFGPGTRLLVL.

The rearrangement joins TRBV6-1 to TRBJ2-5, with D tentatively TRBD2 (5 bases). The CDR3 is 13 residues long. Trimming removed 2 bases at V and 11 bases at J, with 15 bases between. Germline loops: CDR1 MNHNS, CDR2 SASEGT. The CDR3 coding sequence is TGTGCCAGCAGTGAAACATCCGGGAATAAGCAGTACTTC. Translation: CASSETSGNKQYF.

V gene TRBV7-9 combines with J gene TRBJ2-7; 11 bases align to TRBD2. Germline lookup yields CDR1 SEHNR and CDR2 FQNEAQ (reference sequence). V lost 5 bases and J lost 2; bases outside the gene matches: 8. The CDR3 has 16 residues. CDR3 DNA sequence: TGTGCCAGCAGCGTTAGCGGGGGGGCCTCCCCCTACGAGCAGTACTTC. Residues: CASSVSGGASPYEQYF.

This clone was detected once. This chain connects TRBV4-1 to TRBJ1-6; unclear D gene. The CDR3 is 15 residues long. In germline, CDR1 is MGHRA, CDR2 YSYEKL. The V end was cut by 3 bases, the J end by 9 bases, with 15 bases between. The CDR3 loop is CASSQTEQMGSPLHF. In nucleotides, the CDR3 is TGCGCCAGCAGCCAGACGGAACAAATGGGTTCACCCCTCCACTTT.